A single sample gave rise to the 26 T cell receptor beta chains below, sequenced in a study of CD8 T cells in Susac syndrome (dated by TCRdb to about 2019). The library was generated by the immunoSEQ multiplex PCR assay. RNA was extracted with the RNeasy kit and roughly 0.45 to 1 ug was reverse transcribed using random hexamers. TCRdb's own reprocessing of the public reads used fastp at Q25 and MiXCR and kept productive beta chains. Rows matching on CDR3 protein sequence are summarized as one entry with the most common DNA and genes. The sample has around 120,000 distinct CDR3 sequences on record, roughly 94% of them singletons. The ten largest clones add up to around 0.12% of the sample. The sequenced sample was CD4+ T cells from PBMCs. The receptors originated from a human donor with multiple sclerosis.

The rearrangement links TRBV7-9 to TRBJ2-1, with D hard to call. The CDR3 consists of 11 residues. The V gene's germline CDR1 is SEHNR and CDR2 FQNEAQ (reference sequence). The germline V and J ends were trimmed by 3 bases and 8 bases, with 5 bases remaining between them. CDR3 in amino acids: CASSLMYEQFF. The CDR3 DNA is TGTGCCAGCAGCTTGATGTATGAGCAGTTCTTC.

This chain connects TRBV29-1 to TRBJ2-5, with D maybe TRBD2 (6 bases). V was pared by 0 bases and J by 13 bases, with 18 bases between. This CDR3 region has 13 residues. Germline CDR1 is SQVTM and CDR2 is ANQGSEA. The CDR3 loop reads CSVEDSLGGSSYF. In nucleotides, the CDR3 is TGCAGCGTTGAAGATTCCCTCGGGGGATCCTCGTACTTC.

V usage is TRBV25-1 and J usage is TRBJ2-6; 7 bases map to TRBD1. The V and J ends lost 4 bases and 0 bases, in that order; junction bases with no gene match: 6. CDR1 MGHDK and CDR2 SYGVNS come from the germline V gene. This CDR3 spans 17 amino acids. The CDR3 loop reads CASSAGRGSSGANVLTF. Written as DNA, the CDR3 is TGTGCCAGCAGTGCGGGCAGGGGGTCCTCTGGGGCCAACGTCCTGACTTTC.

The chain is built from TRBV15 and TRBJ1-6; D is unresolved. The ends were cut back, 0 bases at V and 17 bases at J, with 11 bases in the middle. Germline assignment: CDR1 LNHNV and CDR2 YYDKDF (reference sequence). The CDR3 loop spans 12 amino acids. CDR3 amino acids: CATSRDHNSFHF. The CDR3 nucleotides read TGTGCCACCAGCAGAGATCACAACAGCTTCCACTTT.

The chain links TRBV6-1 to TRBJ2-5; 8 bases agree with TRBD2. Germline V CDR1 and CDR2: MNHNS, SASEGT. V shed 6 bases and J 3 bases; nucleotides not matched to a gene: 12. The CDR3 has 16 residues. The CDR3 loop reads CASSRQQGGRKETQYF. In nucleotides, the CDR3 is TGTGCCAGCAGCCGACAACAAGGCGGGAGGAAAGAGACCCAGTACTTC.

The V call is TRBV20-1, the J call TRBJ2-2; TRBD1 matches at 7 bases. After removal of 1 base from V and 5 bases from J, the junction contained 10 bases not matched to a gene. Per germline, CDR1 DFQATT and CDR2 SNEGSKA (reference sequence). CDR3 length: 16 residues. CDR3 nucleotide sequence: TGCAGTGCTAGAGCACAAGGGGGCCTAGGGACCGGGGAGCTGTTTTTT. It yields the protein CSARAQGGLGTGELFF.

The table lists this clonotype with a count of one. The V and J genes are TRBV3-1 and TRBJ2-1, with D hard to call. Germline-derived CDR1 and CDR2 are LGHDT and YNNKEL (reference sequence). CDR3 size: 15 residues. Trimming cost V 0 bases and J 5 bases, with 11 bases left between them. The CDR3 loop reads CASSQEFVGNNEQFF. CDR3 nucleotide sequence: TGTGCCAGCAGCCAAGAGTTCGTGGGTAACAATGAGCAGTTCTTC.

This chain uses TRBV4-1 with TRBJ1-1, with unresolved D. Trimming cost V 0 bases and J 0 bases, with 14 bases left between them. Germline assignment: CDR1 MGHRA and CDR2 YSYEKL. The CDR3 runs to 17 residues. CDR3 region: CASSQDVGGRLNTEAFF. CDR3 DNA sequence: TGCGCCAGCAGCCAAGATGTAGGAGGCAGGTTGAACACTGAAGCTTTCTTT.

V and J are TRBV6-2 or TRBV6-3 and TRBJ2-3; 9 nucleotides agree with TRBD1. Germline V gives CDR1 MNHEY, CDR2 SVGEGT. With 5 bases clipped from V and 2 bases from J, the junction kept 5 bases outside the gene matches. This CDR3 has 15 residues. The CDR3 DNA follows: TGTGCCAGCAGTCCCCGGGACAGGGACACAGATACGCAGTATTTT. It translates to CASSPRDRDTDTQYF.

The genes are TRBV25-1 and TRBJ2-2, with TRBD2 as a possible D gene (5 bases). The CDR3 totals 13 residues. Germline V lookup: CDR1 MGHDK, CDR2 SYGVNS. V was trimmed by 6 bases and J by 7 bases, leaving 12 bases between them. The CDR3: CASREDWGGELFF. Written as DNA, the CDR3 is TGTGCCAGCAGGGAGGACTGGGGCGGGGAGCTGTTTTTT.

The rearrangement links TRBV9 to TRBJ1-5, with D unresolved. The CDR3 contains 14 residues. CDR1 is SGDLS and CDR2 is YYNGEE in the germline V gene. The V and J ends lost 3 bases and 4 bases respectively, with 11 bases between them. This CDR3 reads CASSAGPRNQPQHF. CDR3 nucleotides: TGTGCCAGCAGCGCGGGCCCGCGGAATCAGCCCCAGCATTTT. The full variable domain, completed using reference TRBV9 and TRBJ1-5, is DSGVTQTPKHLITATGQRVTLRCSPRSGDLSVYWYQQSLDQGLQFLIQYYNGEERAKGNILERFSAQQFPDLHSELNLSSLELGDSALYFCASSAGPRNQPQHFGDGTRLSIL.

The chain uses TRBV7-3 and TRBJ1-1; D gene ambiguous. Germline CDR1 SGHTA, CDR2 FQGTGA. The CDR3 runs 13 residues. V was shortened by 0 bases and J by 1 base, with 3 bases between the two germline ends. DNA for the CDR3: TGTGCCAGCAGCTTAACGACGAACACTGAAGCTTTCTTT. Residues: CASSLTTNTEAFF.

The chain carries TRBV3-1 and TRBJ1-3; 7 positions match TRBD1. Germline V CDR1 and CDR2: LGHDT, YNNKEL (reference sequence). V trimming: 4 bases; J trimming: 3 bases; junction bases outside the gene matches: 6. The CDR3 has 15 residues. For the CDR3, the DNA is TGTGCCAGCAGCCCCTGGACAGGAGGTGGAAACACCATATATTTT. Translating gives CASSPWTGGGNTIYF.

V is TRBV18 and J is TRBJ1-2; D may be TRBD1 (6 bases). The V end was cut by 9 bases, the J end by 8 bases, with 19 bases between. Germline CDR1 KGHSH, CDR2 LQKENI. The CDR3 consists of 13 residues. As DNA, the CDR3 is TGTGCCAGTTTACCGGGACACGGAGACGGCTACACCTTC. It codes for CASLPGHGDGYTF. The full variable domain, with the rest looked up from reference TRBV18 and TRBJ1-2, is NAGVMQNPRHLVRRRGQEARLRCSPMKGHSHVYWYRQLPEEGLKFMVYLQKENIIDESGMPKERFSAEFPKEGPSILRIQQVVRGDSAAYFCASLPGHGDGYTFGSGTRLTVV.

J is TRBJ2-7 and V is TRBV30; D is uncertain. The CDR3 totals 12 residues. Germline V CDR1 and CDR2: GTSNPN, SVGIG (reference sequence). The V and J ends lost 4 bases and 4 bases respectively, with 11 bases between them. CDR3 protein: CAWTRAPYEQYF. DNA for the CDR3: TGTGCCTGGACCCGAGCCCCTTACGAGCAGTACTTC.

This chain uses TRBV27 with TRBJ2-6, with D maybe TRBD2 (6 bases). V shed 4 bases and J shed 1 base, with 14 bases lying between them. In germline, CDR1 is MNHEY, CDR2 SMNVEV (reference sequence). This CDR3 spans 17 amino acids. Here the CDR3 reads CASSSGQGRSGANVLTF. CDR3 nucleotide sequence: TGTGCCAGCAGTTCAGGACAAGGGAGGTCTGGGGCCAACGTCCTGACTTTC.

The rearrangement uses TRBV6-5 and TRBJ1-2; D perhaps matches TRBD1 (5 bases). CDR1 is MNHEY and CDR2 is SVGAGI in the germline V gene. CDR3 length: 17 amino acids. The ends were cut back, 0 bases at V and 1 base at J, with 15 bases in the middle. The CDR3 DNA sequence: TGTGCCAGCAGTTACTCGATGACTAGGGGCAATAACTATGGCTACACCTTC. It codes for CASSYSMTRGNNYGYTF.

The V call is TRBV7-9, the J call TRBJ1-2, with a weak D call TRBD1 (5 bases). The CDR3 covers 16 residues. CDR1 and CDR2 from the germline V gene are SEHNR and FQNEAQ (reference sequence). Deletions cut 0 bases from V and 6 bases from J, with 17 bases between. CDR3 coding DNA: TGTGCCAGCAGCTTAGCCGGACAAGGCCTCGGTAATGGCTACACCTTC. Encoded protein: CASSLAGQGLGNGYTF. The full variable domain, rest sourced from reference TRBV7-9 and TRBJ1-2, is DTGVSQNPRHKITKRGQNVTFRCDPISEHNRLYWYRQTLGQGPEFLTYFQNEAQLEKSRLLSDRFSAERPKGSFSTLEIQRTEQGDSAMYLCASSLAGQGLGNGYTFGSGTRLTVV.

The J gene is TRBJ2-3, the V gene TRBV2; 11 bases line up with TRBD2. The CDR3 is 16 residues long. J was trimmed by 3 bases and V by 6 bases; bases with no gene match: 8. Germline V CDR1 and CDR2: SNHLY, FYNNEI. CDR3 amino acids: CASRKLAGAATDTQYF. The CDR3 DNA is TGTGCCAGCAGAAAACTAGCGGGAGCCGCGACAGATACGCAGTATTTT.

This chain links TRBV7-9 with TRBJ1-1; D gene unclear. CDR1 SEHNR and CDR2 FQNEAQ come from the germline V gene (reference sequence). Trimming shortened V by 5 bases and J by 0 bases, and 13 bases separated the two germline ends. The CDR3 spans 15 residues. CDR3 protein: CASSRSQQMNTEAFF. CDR3 DNA sequence: TGTGCCAGCAGCCGATCTCAGCAAATGAACACTGAAGCTTTCTTT.

The chain combines TRBV7-9 with TRBJ2-5; TRBD2 matches at 11 bases. Germline V CDR1 and CDR2: SEHNR, FQNEAQ (reference sequence). V trimming: 7 bases; J trimming: 2 bases; junction bases outside the gene matches: 6. This CDR3 comprises 15 residues. CDR3 sequence (DNA): TGTGCCAGCAACGGTGGGACTAGCGGACAAGAGACCCAGTACTTC. This translates into CASNGGTSGQETQYF.

This chain joins TRBV7-8 and TRBJ2-3, with 7 positions matching TRBD2. V shed 5 bases, J shed 5 bases, and the junction held 25 bases outside the gene matches. The germline V gene encodes CDR1 SGHVS and CDR2 FQNEAQ. The CDR3 spans 20 residues. DNA of the CDR3: TGTGCCAGCAGCCCCAGAGGATTTTGGCGGCGGGAGCGTGGTGTAGATACGCAGTATTTT. It codes for CASSPRGFWRRERGVDTQYF.

V and J are TRBV6-5 and TRBJ2-7, with 9 nucleotides matching TRBD2. V dropped 0 bases and J dropped 4; count of bases not matched to a gene: 13. The V gene's germline CDR1 is MNHEY and CDR2 SVGAGI. The CDR3 contains 18 residues. This CDR3 reads CASSYSQRFAGGQYEQYF. CDR3 nucleotide sequence: TGTGCCAGCAGTTACTCACAGCGGTTCGCGGGAGGGCAATACGAGCAGTACTTC.

The CDR3 here is CSAIIRDGLYNEQFF. The DNA of the CDR3 is TGCAGTGCTATAATCCGGGACGGACTTTACAATGAGCAGTTCTTC. The chain combines TRBV20-1 with TRBJ2-1; possibly TRBD1 or TRBD2 for D (5 bases each). V was trimmed by 4 bases and J by 4 bases, leaving 17 bases between them. This CDR3 has 15 amino acids. Looked up from germline, CDR1 is DFQATT and CDR2 is SNEGSKA (reference sequence).

This clonotype was counted only a few times. The chain has TRBV6-6 and TRBJ2-7; D tentatively fits TRBD1 or TRBD2 (6 bases each). Germline values: CDR1 MNHNY, CDR2 SVGAGI (reference sequence). V was cut by 8 bases and J by 3 bases, with 17 bases left in between. CDR3 length equals 14 residues. The CDR3 coding sequence is TGTGCCAGCGTTGTAGGGGGGTCCAGCTACGAGCAGTACTTC. Residues: CASVVGGSSYEQYF.

In this sample, this clonotype turned up once. CDR3 nucleotide sequence: TGCGCCAGCAGTTTCGGACTAGCGGGAGCCGAGCAGTACTTC. This gives the protein CASSFGLAGAEQYF. J is TRBJ2-7 and V is TRBV5-1; the match to TRBD2 covers 13 bases. The CDR3 loop spans 14 amino acids. CDR1 is SGHRS, CDR2 YFSETQ, per germline. After removal of 5 bases from V and 6 bases from J, the junction contained 5 bases not matched to a gene.